The 23 T cell receptor beta chains presented below share a single source sample, sequenced in a study of blood T cell repertoires in COVID-19. TCRdb's table, derived via immunoSEQ multiplex PCR, lists solely in-frame clones and lacks some. This table holds 120,000 or so clones, over 60% found once. Sequenced material: peripheral blood. The receptor set was obtained from a man aged 40-50 years with active or convalescent COVID-19.

As DNA, the CDR3 is TGTGCCAGCAGTGGATACAGCTCCTACGAGCAGTACTTC. It encodes CASSGYSSYEQYF. The chain joins TRBV28 to TRBJ2-7; D unresolved. The CDR3 is made up of 13 amino acids. Trimming took 5 bases from V and 0 from J, leaving 8 bases between them. In germline, CDR1 is MDHEN, CDR2 SYDVKM.

This clone appeared once. The V call is TRBV12-3 or TRBV12-4, the J call TRBJ1-1, with 9 bases that match TRBD1. After removal of 5 bases from V and 14 bases from J, the junction contained 6 bases not matched to a gene. The length of the CDR3 is 11 residues. This CDR3 reads CASSQGQGGFF. In nucleotides, the CDR3 is TGTGCCAGCAGTCAGGGACAGGGTGGGTTCTTT.

The chain carries TRBV3-1 (or the pseudogene TRBV3-2) and TRBJ1-1, with TRBD1 matching over 7 bases. This CDR3 comprises 14 residues. V trimming: 2 bases; J trimming: 5 bases; junction bases outside the gene matches: 5. Germline assignment: CDR1 LGHDT and CDR2 YNNKEL (reference sequence). The chain's CDR3 is CASSQPGGGTEAFF. The CDR3, as DNA: TGTGCCAGCAGCCAACCAGGGGGTGGGACTGAAGCTTTCTTT.

The chain couples TRBV5-5 to TRBJ1-1; D is perhaps TRBD1 (6 bases). This CDR3 is built from 15 residues. Germline V gives CDR1 SGHKS, CDR2 YYEKEE (reference sequence). The germline V and J ends were trimmed by 3 bases and 0 bases, with 12 bases remaining between them. The CDR3 loop reads CASSSLTGMNTEAFF. CDR3 nucleotide sequence: TGTGCCAGCAGCTCTCTAACAGGGATGAACACTGAAGCTTTCTTT.

The chain recombines TRBV7-2 with TRBJ1-5; TRBD1 agrees at 7 bases. This CDR3 is built from 15 residues. The ends lost 5 bases at V and 5 bases at J; junction bases unmatched: 9. Germline-derived CDR1 and CDR2 are SGHTA and FQGNSA. CDR3 sequence: CASSVLQGTHQPQHF. The CDR3 nucleotides read TGTGCCAGCAGCGTTCTACAGGGGACGCATCAGCCCCAGCATTTT.

This chain connects TRBV12-3 or TRBV12-4 to TRBJ2-7; unclear D gene. Trimming pared 8 bases from V and 5 bases from J, leaving 13 bases between. The CDR3 is made up of 12 amino acids. For the CDR3, the DNA is TGTGCCAGCGCCGCGCTTTCCCACGAGCAGTACTTC. This gives the protein CASAALSHEQYF.

V usage is TRBV7-9 and J usage is TRBJ1-2; D remains ambiguous. CDR1 and CDR2 from the germline V gene are SEHNR and FQNEAQ (reference sequence). The CDR3 loop spans 14 amino acids. Trimming stripped 3 bases from V and 5 bases from J, with 13 bases between. For the CDR3, the DNA is TGTGCCAGCAGCTTTTCTACCGTGTTATATGGCTACACCTTC. It translates to CASSFSTVLYGYTF.

The gene calls are TRBV15 and TRBJ2-1, with TRBD2 matching over 9 bases. The germline V gene has CDR1 LNHNV and CDR2 YYDKDF (reference sequence). Trimming took 0 bases from V and 5 from J; bases not matched to a gene: 2. The CDR3 is made up of 15 amino acids. The chain's CDR3 is CATSREGGRDNEQFF. The CDR3 DNA sequence: TGTGCCACCAGCAGAGAAGGCGGGAGGGACAATGAGCAGTTCTTC. Using reference TRBV15 and TRBJ2-1 for the parts outside the CDR3, the full variable domain is DAMVIQNPRYQVTQFGKPVTLSCSQTLNHNVMYWYQQKSSQAPKLLFHYYDKDFNNEADTPDNFQSRRPNTSFCFLDIRSPGLGDTAMYLCATSREGGRDNEQFFGPGTRLTVL.

This sequence joins TRBV2 and TRBJ2-1; 14 bases are shared with TRBD2. Trimming removed 8 bases from V and 0 bases from J; junction bases left unmatched: 21. The CDR3 totals 22 residues. Per the germline V gene, CDR1 is SNHLY and CDR2 is FYNNEI. Here the CDR3 reads CASVGRTGLTSGRASSYNEQFF. DNA for the CDR3: TGTGCCAGCGTCGGGAGGACAGGGCTGACTAGCGGGAGGGCCAGCTCCTACAATGAGCAGTTCTTC.

This rearrangement joins TRBV6-5 to TRBJ2-1, with 8 bases aligning to TRBD2. Trimming cost V 6 bases and J 0 bases; bases outside gene matches: 4. In germline, CDR1 is MNHEY, CDR2 SVGAGI. The CDR3 consists of 15 residues. The CDR3 DNA is TGTGCCAGCAGCGGGAGGGAAAGCTCCTACAATGAGCAGTTCTTC. Translation gives CASSGRESSYNEQFF.

V usage is TRBV6-5 and J usage is TRBJ1-1; D gene uncertain. CDR1 and CDR2 (germline): MNHEY, SVGAGI. This CDR3 spans 12 amino acids. V lost 2 bases to trimming and J lost 7 bases, with 8 bases between them. CDR3 in amino acids: CASSYVGSEAFF. The CDR3 nucleotides read TGTGCCAGCAGTTACGTTGGCAGTGAAGCTTTCTTT.

In its sample, this clone was seen once. Here the CDR3 DNA reads TGTGCCAGCAGCTTAGGCGGGTGGGAGTTCTATGGCTACACCTTC. This translates into CASSLGGWEFYGYTF. V gene TRBV7-2 combines with J gene TRBJ1-2; D is unresolved. V was trimmed by 1 base and J by 4 bases, leaving 13 bases between them. The CDR3 length is 15 residues. Germline V gene lookup returns CDR1 SGHTA and CDR2 FQGNSA.

This clone was seen a single time. The chain recombines TRBV19 with TRBJ2-1, with TRBD2 matching over 8 bases. The germline V gene has CDR1 LNHDA and CDR2 SQIVND (reference sequence). V lost 5 bases, J lost 6 bases, and 12 bases stayed unmatched. The CDR3 has 16 residues. The CDR3, as DNA: TGTGCCAGTAGTGGCAGTGTAGCGGGGTTTGGCAATGAGCAGTTCTTC. This codes for CASSGSVAGFGNEQFF.

The V gene is TRBV6-2 or TRBV6-3, the J gene TRBJ2-5, with TRBD2 identical over 10 bases. The ends lost 6 bases at V and 7 bases at J; junction bases unmatched: 14. Germline-derived CDR1 and CDR2 are MNHEY and SVGEGT. There are 16 residues in the CDR3. CDR3: CASSRRGSGREGTQYF. CDR3 nucleotides: TGTGCCAGCAGCCGGCGGGGGAGCGGGAGGGAGGGGACCCAGTACTTC.

V gene TRBV30 combines with J gene TRBJ1-6; TRBD1 aligns across 7 bases. Germline V CDR1 and CDR2: GTSNPN, SVGIG (reference sequence). CDR3 length equals 13 residues. J was trimmed by 7 bases and V by 3 bases; bases with no gene match: 3. CDR3: CAWSATGNSPLHF. The CDR3 region has the DNA TGTGCCTGGAGCGCGACAGGGAATTCACCCCTCCACTTT.

The chain links TRBV7-6 to TRBJ2-6; 7 bases match TRBD1. CDR1 SGHVS and CDR2 FNYEAQ come from the germline V gene. J was trimmed by 3 bases and V by 5 bases; bases with no gene match: 7. CDR3 length equals 16 residues. CDR3 bases: TGTGCCAGCAGCACCGGGACAGACTATGGGGCCAACGTCCTGACTTTC. Its translation is CASSTGTDYGANVLTF.

This chain joins TRBV9 and TRBJ1-2; D ambiguous. Germline CDR1 is SGDLS and CDR2 is YYNGEE. The V end lost 1 base, the J end lost 5 bases, and 12 bases lay between the germline ends. The CDR3 has 14 residues. The CDR3 DNA follows: TGTGCCAGCAGCGTACTAGGCGATCAGTATGGCTACACCTTC. Amino acid sequence: CASSVLGDQYGYTF.

The rearrangement links TRBV5-4 to TRBJ1-3, with TRBD1 identical over 10 bases. The V gene's germline CDR1 is SGHNT and CDR2 YYREEE (reference sequence). Unmatched junction bases numbered 10, after V lost 4 bases and J lost 6 bases. The CDR3 length is 16 residues. The CDR3 region is CASSLGGTGAVNTIYF. CDR3 coding DNA: TGTGCCAGCAGCCTTGGCGGGACAGGGGCAGTAAACACCATATATTTT.

This clone was detected only once. This chain uses TRBV29-1 with TRBJ1-2; 8 bases match TRBD1. Germline V CDR1 and CDR2: SQVTM, ANQGSEA. Unmatched junction bases numbered 4, after V lost 8 bases and J lost 2 bases. The CDR3 spans 12 residues. Here the CDR3 reads CSTRDRNYGYTF. The DNA of the CDR3 is TGCAGCACCCGGGACAGGAACTATGGCTACACCTTC.

The genes are TRBV7-9 and TRBJ2-3; 8 nucleotides align to TRBD2. This CDR3 is built from 17 residues. CDR1 SEHNR and CDR2 FQNEAQ come from the germline V gene (reference sequence). V trimming: 3 bases; J trimming: 2 bases; junction bases outside the gene matches: 10. The CDR3 protein is CASSFAGTSSSTDTQYF. CDR3 in DNA: TGTGCCAGCAGCTTCGCCGGGACTAGTTCTTCCACAGATACGCAGTATTTT.

The rearrangement joins TRBV5-1 to TRBJ1-2, with 9 bases fitting TRBD1. The ends lost 4 bases at V and 8 bases at J; junction bases unmatched: 12. This CDR3 spans 15 amino acids. From germline, CDR1 is SGHRS and CDR2 YFSETQ. The CDR3 region is CASSTQQGAREGYTF. For the CDR3, the DNA is TGCGCCAGCAGCACTCAACAGGGGGCGCGAGAAGGCTACACCTTC.

This chain links TRBV11-3 with TRBJ2-1; the D gene is possibly TRBD2 (7 bases). Germline V gives CDR1 SGHNT, CDR2 YENEEA. Between the trimmed V and J ends, which lost 3 bases and 4 bases, there was a span of 19 bases. The CDR3 contains 17 residues. CDR3 sequence reads: CASSFPSGGISYNEQFF. As DNA, the CDR3 is TGTGCCAGCAGCTTCCCCTCGGGGGGCATCTCATACAATGAGCAGTTCTTC.

J is TRBJ1-2 and V is TRBV7-2, with a possible D match to TRBD1 (6 bases). The CDR3 covers 14 residues. Germline loops: CDR1 SGHTA, CDR2 FQGNSA. Trimming pared 5 bases from V and 7 bases from J, leaving 17 bases between. The CDR3 sequence: CASSTGQYGGGYTF. CDR3 sequence (DNA): TGTGCCAGCAGCACTGGACAGTACGGAGGTGGCTACACCTTC.